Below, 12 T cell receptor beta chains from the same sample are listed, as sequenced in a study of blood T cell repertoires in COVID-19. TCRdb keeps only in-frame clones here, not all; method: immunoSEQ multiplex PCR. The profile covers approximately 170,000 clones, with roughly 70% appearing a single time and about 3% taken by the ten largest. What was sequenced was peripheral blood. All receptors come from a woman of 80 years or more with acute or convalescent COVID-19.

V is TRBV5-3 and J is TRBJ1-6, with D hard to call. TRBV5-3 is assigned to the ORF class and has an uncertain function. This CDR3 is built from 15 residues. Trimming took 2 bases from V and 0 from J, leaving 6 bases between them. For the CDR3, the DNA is TGTGCCAGAAGCTTAAGGAGCTCCTATAATTCACCCCTCCACTTT. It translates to CARSLRSSYNSPLHF.

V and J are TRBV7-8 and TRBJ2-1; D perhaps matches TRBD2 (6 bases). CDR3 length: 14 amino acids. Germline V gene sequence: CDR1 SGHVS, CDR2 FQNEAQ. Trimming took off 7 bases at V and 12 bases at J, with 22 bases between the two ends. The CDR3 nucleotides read TGTGCCAGCAAGGAGGGGCACCCTTTGGGGGGGCAGTTCTTC. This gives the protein CASKEGHPLGGQFF.

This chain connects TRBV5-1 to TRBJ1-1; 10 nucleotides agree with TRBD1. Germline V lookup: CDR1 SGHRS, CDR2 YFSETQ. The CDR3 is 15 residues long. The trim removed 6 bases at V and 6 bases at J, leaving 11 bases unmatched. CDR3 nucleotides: TGCGCCAGCACTAGACAGGGGGCGGGTAGGTCTGAAGCTTTCTTT. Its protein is CASTRQGAGRSEAFF.

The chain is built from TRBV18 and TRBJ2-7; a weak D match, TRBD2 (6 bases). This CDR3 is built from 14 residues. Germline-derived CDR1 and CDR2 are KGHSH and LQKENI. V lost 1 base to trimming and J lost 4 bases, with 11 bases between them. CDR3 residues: CASSPRGVPYEQYF. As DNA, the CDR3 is TGTGCCAGCTCACCACGGGGGGTTCCATACGAGCAGTACTTC.

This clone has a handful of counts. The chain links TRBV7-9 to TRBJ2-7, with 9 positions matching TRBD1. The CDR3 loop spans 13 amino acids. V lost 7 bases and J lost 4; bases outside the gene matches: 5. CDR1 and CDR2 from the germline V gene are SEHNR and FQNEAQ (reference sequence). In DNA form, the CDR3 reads TGTGCCAGCATGGGAGGGACAGGGTACGAGCAGTACTTC. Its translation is CASMGGTGYEQYF.

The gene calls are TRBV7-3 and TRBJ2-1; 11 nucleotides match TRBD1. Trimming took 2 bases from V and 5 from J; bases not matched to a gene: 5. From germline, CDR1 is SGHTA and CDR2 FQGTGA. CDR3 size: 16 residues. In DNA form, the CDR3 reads TGTGCCAGCAGCTTACTGCCGGGACAGGGGGACAATGAGCAGTTCTTC. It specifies CASSLLPGQGDNEQFF.

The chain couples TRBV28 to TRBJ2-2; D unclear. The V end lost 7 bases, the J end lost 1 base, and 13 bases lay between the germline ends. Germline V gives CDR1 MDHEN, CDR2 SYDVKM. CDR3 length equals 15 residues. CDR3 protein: CASTSGAENTGELFF. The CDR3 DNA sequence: TGTGCCAGCACTTCCGGAGCCGAGAACACCGGGGAGCTGTTTTTT.

The chain's CDR3 is CASSDTGLAGVGEQFF. The CDR3, as DNA: TGTGCCAGCAGTGATACGGGACTAGCGGGAGTGGGAGAGCAGTTCTTC. The chain links TRBV2 to TRBJ2-1; 14 nucleotides line up with TRBD2. V lost 3 bases, J lost 10 bases, and 8 bases stayed unmatched. This CDR3 region has 16 residues. In germline, CDR1 is SNHLY, CDR2 FYNNEI.

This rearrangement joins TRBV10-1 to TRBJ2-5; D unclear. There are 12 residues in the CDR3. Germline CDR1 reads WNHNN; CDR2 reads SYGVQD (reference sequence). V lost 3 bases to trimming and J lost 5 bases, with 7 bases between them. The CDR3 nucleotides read TGCGCCAGCAGTGAAAGAGAGGAGACCCAGTACTTC. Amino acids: CASSEREETQYF.

CDR3 DNA sequence: TGCAGCGTAGCGGGAGGTTTAGGGACAGATACGCAGTATTTT. Amino acid sequence: CSVAGGLGTDTQYF. V is TRBV29-1 and J is TRBJ2-3; TRBD2 aligns across 9 bases. Trimming removed 6 bases from V and 3 bases from J; junction bases left unmatched: 7. This CDR3 has 14 amino acids. CDR1 and CDR2 from the germline V gene are SQVTM and ANQGSEA.

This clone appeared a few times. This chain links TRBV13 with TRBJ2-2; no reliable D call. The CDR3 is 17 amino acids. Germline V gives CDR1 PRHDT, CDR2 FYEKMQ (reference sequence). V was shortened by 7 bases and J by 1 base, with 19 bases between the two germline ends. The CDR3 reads CASTSFHAQRNTGELFF. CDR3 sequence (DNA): TGTGCCAGCACCTCTTTCCACGCGCAAAGGAACACCGGGGAGCTGTTTTTT.

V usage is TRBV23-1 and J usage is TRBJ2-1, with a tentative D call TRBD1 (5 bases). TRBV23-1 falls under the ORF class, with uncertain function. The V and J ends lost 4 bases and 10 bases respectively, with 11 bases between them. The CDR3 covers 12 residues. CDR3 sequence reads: CASSPKGEEQFF. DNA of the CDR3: TGCGCCAGCAGTCCTAAAGGGGAAGAGCAGTTCTTC.